This TCR beta chain was sequenced during a study of shared clonotypes between healthy human individuals. This clone was recorded a few times. The sample carries other DNA sequences with the same CDR3. With 1 base removed from V and 4 bases from J, the gap between germline ends came to 6 bases. Germline V lookup: CDR1 SGHDT, CDR2 YYEEEE. This CDR3 has 13 residues. Libraries were prepared by immunoSEQ multiplex PCR; TCRdb keeps only in-frame clonotypes and omits some of them. The sample lists about 480,000 clones; 79% were seen once. Only Caucasian adults living in Nashville, Tennessee made up the donor group. Unsorted samples used around 98 million PBMCs for genomic DNA.

The chain carries TRBV5-6 and TRBJ2-1; D gene uncertain. This receptor was obtained from a woman in her thirties or forties in good health. Some clones in this sample may be carry-over from other donors' samples. The sequencing input was PBMCs. The CDR3 DNA is TGTGCCAGCAGCTTGACCGGGTACAATGAGCAGTTCTTC. Encoded protein: CASSLTGYNEQFF.